This TCR beta chain was obtained from a study of T cells in Graves' hyperthyroidism and ophthalmopathy. Study observations and caveats: Blood also contained most expanded thyroid clonotypes above 0.001.

This clonotype was detected many times. The target antigen is unknown. V gave up 6 bases and J gave up 9 bases, with 9 bases separating them. This CDR3 is built from 11 residues. Germline CDR1 MNHEY, CDR2 SMNVEV (reference sequence). The PBMCs were sourced from fresh peripheral blood (less than 11 ml). RNA transcripts were the template for amplifying TCR beta CDR3 regions. The HTBI primer set was used in a first-round RT-PCR of the TCR CDR3. In TCRdb, the multiplex PCR reads were re-called with MiXCR into one record per CDR3 protein. Among about 330,000 distinct CDR3 sequences listed, roughly an eighth were seen once.

The specimen sequenced was blood. The clonotype originates from a woman in her 40s with Graves' ophthalmopathy. V usage is TRBV27 and J usage is TRBJ2-1; the D is unclear. The CDR3 region is CASRDSGEQFF. CDR3 sequence (DNA): TGTGCCAGCAGGGATTCTGGTGAGCAGTTCTTC.